This T cell receptor (beta chain) was retrieved from a study of CXCR3-negative and CXCR3-positive naive CD8 T cells. Findings and caveats of the study: The study found that naive CXCR3-negative and CXCR3-positive cells shared TRBV-TRBJ usage, while memory cells differed.

The authors made the TRB cDNA libraries by 5' RACE using UMI labels. Each CDR3 protein gets one entry in TCRdb, which reprocessed the 5' RACE reads and gives no DNA. The sample data list 20,000 to 30,000 distinct CDR3 sequences. The study sorted every CD8+ T cell subset in triplicate at 300,000 cells each. Cells classed as naive CD8+ T cells were CD45RO-CCR7+CD27+CD95-. A remark on this clonotype: The antigen is unknown.

The CDR3 runs to 13 residues. Germline V gene data show CDR1 as LGHNA and CDR2 as YSLEER. This sequence was found in a human donor in good health. Some clones in this sample may be carry-over from other donors' samples. The chain carries TRBV4-3 and TRBJ1-1. The sequenced material came from naive CXCR3- CD8+ T cells from blood. The subset denotes: CD45RO-CCR7+CD27+CD95- naive CD8+ T cells lacking CXCR3 (TNR3-). CDR3 in amino acids: CASSQGWNTEAFF.